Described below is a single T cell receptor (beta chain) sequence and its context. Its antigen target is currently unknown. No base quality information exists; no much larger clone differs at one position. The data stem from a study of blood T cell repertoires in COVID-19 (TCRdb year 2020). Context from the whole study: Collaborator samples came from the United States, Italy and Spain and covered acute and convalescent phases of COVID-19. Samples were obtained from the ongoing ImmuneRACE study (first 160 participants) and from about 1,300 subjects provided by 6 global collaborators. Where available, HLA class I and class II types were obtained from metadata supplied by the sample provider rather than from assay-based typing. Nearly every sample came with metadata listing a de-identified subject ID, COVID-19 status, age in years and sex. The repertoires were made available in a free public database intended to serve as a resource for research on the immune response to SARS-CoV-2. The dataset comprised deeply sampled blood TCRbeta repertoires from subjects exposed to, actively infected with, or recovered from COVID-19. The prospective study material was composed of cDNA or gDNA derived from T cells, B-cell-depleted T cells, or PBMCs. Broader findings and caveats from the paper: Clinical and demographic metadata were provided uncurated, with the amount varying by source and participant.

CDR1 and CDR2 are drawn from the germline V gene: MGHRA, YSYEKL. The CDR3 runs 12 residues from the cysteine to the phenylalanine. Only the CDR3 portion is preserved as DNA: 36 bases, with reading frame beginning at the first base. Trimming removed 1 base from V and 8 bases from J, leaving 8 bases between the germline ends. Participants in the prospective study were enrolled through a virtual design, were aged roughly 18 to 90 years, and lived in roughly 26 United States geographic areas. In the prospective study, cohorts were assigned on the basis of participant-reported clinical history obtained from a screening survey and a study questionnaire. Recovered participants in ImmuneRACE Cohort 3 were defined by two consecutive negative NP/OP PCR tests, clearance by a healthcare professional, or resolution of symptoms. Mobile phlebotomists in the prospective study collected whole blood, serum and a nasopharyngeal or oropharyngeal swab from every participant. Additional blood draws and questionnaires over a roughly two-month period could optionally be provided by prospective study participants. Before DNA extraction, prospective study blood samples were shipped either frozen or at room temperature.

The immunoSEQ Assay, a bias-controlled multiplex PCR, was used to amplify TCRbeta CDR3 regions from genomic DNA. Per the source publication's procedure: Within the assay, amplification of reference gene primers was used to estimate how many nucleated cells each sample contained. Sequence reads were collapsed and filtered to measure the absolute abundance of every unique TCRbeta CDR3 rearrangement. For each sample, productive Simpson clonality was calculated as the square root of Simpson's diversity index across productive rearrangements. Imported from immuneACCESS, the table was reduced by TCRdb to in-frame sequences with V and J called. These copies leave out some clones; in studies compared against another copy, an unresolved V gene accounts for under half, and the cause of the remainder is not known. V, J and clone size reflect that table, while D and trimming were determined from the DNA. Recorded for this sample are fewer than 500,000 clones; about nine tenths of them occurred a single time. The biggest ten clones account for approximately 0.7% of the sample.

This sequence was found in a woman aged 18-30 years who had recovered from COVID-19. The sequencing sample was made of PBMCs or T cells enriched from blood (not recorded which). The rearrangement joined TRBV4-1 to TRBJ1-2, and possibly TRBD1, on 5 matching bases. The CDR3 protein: CASSQGRQGYTF. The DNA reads TGCGCCAGCAGCCAAGGAAGACAGGGCTACACCTTC.